These T cell receptor beta chains were read from a single sample in a study of T cell responses to AZD1222 COVID-19 vaccine. Measured with immunoSEQ multiplex PCR; TCRdb has only the in-frame clones, and not every one. Of about 110,000 clones in the sample, over 75% were seen once. The sample in question was peripheral blood, obtained on day 0 of AZD1222 vaccination. These TCRs come from an adult in good health. Both conserved end residues are part of each CDR3. D genes are given only for firm matches. Where a row states a size, it is once, few, many or the class of an expanded clone; other rows omit it.

d_gene,v_gene,abundance,j_gene,CDR3aa,CDR3nt
-,TRBV2,-,TRBJ2-1,CASRLYSEQFF,TGTGCCAGCAGACTATACAGTGAGCAGTTCTTC
-,TRBV19,-,TRBJ1-2,CASSNPGANYGYTF,TGTGCCAGTAGTAATCCAGGGGCGAACTATGGCTACACCTTC
TRBD2,TRBV7-2,-,TRBJ2-3,CASSLGLAGGSDTQYF,TGTGCCAGCAGCTTAGGACTAGCGGGAGGGTCAGATACGCAGTATTTT
-,TRBV18,-,TRBJ1-5,CASSLTWGDQPQHF,TGTGCCAGCTCGCTTACGTGGGGGGATCAGCCCCAGCATTTT
TRBD1,TRBV7-7,-,TRBJ2-3,CASSFGTGGFGTDTQYF,TGTGCCAGCAGCTTTGGGACAGGGGGATTTGGCACAGATACGCAGTATTTT
-,TRBV3-1/TRBV3-2,many,TRBJ1-3,CASSQGGAPGNTIYF,TGTGCCAGCAGCCAAGGGGGGGCGCCCGGAAACACCATATATTTT
-,TRBV28,-,TRBJ2-6,CASSFITAGANVLTF,TGTGCCAGCAGTTTCATCACGGCTGGGGCCAACGTCCTGACTTTC
-,TRBV10-1,-,TRBJ2-7,CAKIRVRIALLLEQYF,TGCGCCAAAATCAGGGTCAGGATAGCCCTACTACTCGAGCAGTACTTC
-,TRBV4-3,-,TRBJ2-2,CASSLGQSRAGELFF,TGCGCCAGCAGCCTGGGCCAGTCGAGGGCCGGGGAGCTGTTTTTT
TRBD2,TRBV5-5,-,TRBJ2-2,CASSLRPSGRAGAGELFF,TGTGCCAGCAGCTTGAGGCCTAGCGGGAGGGCCGGTGCCGGGGAGCTGTTTTTT
-,TRBV7-2,-,TRBJ1-1,CASSSGGRGQTEAFF,TGTGCCAGCAGCTCAGGCGGGAGGGGTCAGACTGAAGCTTTCTTT
TRBD1,TRBV13,-,TRBJ1-4,CASSLRGQDMNEKLFF,TGTGCCAGCAGCTTACGGGGACAGGACATGAATGAAAAACTGTTTTTT
-,TRBV19,-,TRBJ2-2,CASNRERGNTGELFF,TGTGCCAGCAACCGGGAAAGAGGGAACACCGGGGAGCTGTTTTTT
-,TRBV25-1,-,TRBJ1-4,CASRERTNEKLFF,TGTGCCAGCAGAGAGCGAACTAATGAAAAACTGTTTTTT
-,TRBV6-1,-,TRBJ1-5,CASGEWGRYSNQPQHF,TGTGCCAGCGGTGAGTGGGGCCGCTATAGCAATCAGCCCCAGCATTTT
-,TRBV5-4,-,TRBJ1-4,CASSFERTTNEKLFF,TGTGCCAGCAGCTTCGAGCGGACAACTAATGAAAAACTGTTTTTT
TRBD1,TRBV6-2/TRBV6-3,-,TRBJ1-3,CASSYGTGISGNTIYF,TGTGCCAGCAGTTACGGGACAGGGATCTCTGGAAACACCATATATTTT
-,TRBV6-5,-,TRBJ1-2,CASSYSGAYGYTF,TGTGCCAGCAGTTACTCTGGGGCCTATGGCTACACCTTC
-,TRBV6-1,-,TRBJ1-5,CASSEAGGGNSQPQHF,TGTGCCAGCAGTGAAGCAGGGGGAGGGAATAGTCAGCCCCAGCATTTT
-,TRBV18,-,TRBJ1-2,CASSPSLDSSYGYTF,TGTGCCAGCTCACCCTCTCTGGACAGCAGCTATGGCTACACCTTC
TRBD1,TRBV11-2,-,TRBJ2-1,CASSLAGGGKQFF,TGTGCCAGCAGCTTAGCAGGGGGCGGGAAGCAGTTCTTC
TRBD2,TRBV29-1,-,TRBJ2-3,CSVGYLAGGKDTQYF,TGCAGCGTTGGTTACTTAGCGGGGGGAAAAGATACGCAGTATTTT
TRBD2,TRBV4-3,-,TRBJ2-1,CASSQDPPTLAGENEQFF,TGCGCCAGCAGCCAAGATCCTCCGACTTTAGCGGGAGAGAATGAGCAGTTCTTC
-,TRBV19,-,TRBJ1-1,CATSVQANTEAFF,TGTGCCACCTCAGTACAAGCGAACACTGAAGCTTTCTTT
-,TRBV6-5,-,TRBJ2-4,CASSYSLNLAKNIQYF,TGTGCCAGCAGTTACTCACTAAACTTAGCCAAAAACATTCAGTACTTC
-,TRBV7-2,-,TRBJ2-1,CASSLQGYNEQFF,TGTGCCAGCAGCTTACAGGGCTACAATGAGCAGTTCTTC
TRBD1,TRBV14,-,TRBJ1-4,CASSEGQGREKLFF,TGTGCCAGCAGCGAAGGACAGGGAAGGGAAAAACTGTTTTTT
TRBD1,TRBV5-4,-,TRBJ2-1,CASGRTGSSYNEQFF,TGTGCCAGCGGCAGGACAGGCAGCTCCTACAATGAGCAGTTCTTC
-,TRBV7-2,-,TRBJ2-5,CASSSDYKETQYF,TGTGCCAGCAGCTCGGACTATAAAGAGACCCAGTACTTC
TRBD1,TRBV7-2,-,TRBJ2-7,CASSLSGQAYEQYF,TGTGCCAGCAGCCTATCAGGACAGGCCTACGAGCAGTACTTC
TRBD1,TRBV5-4,-,TRBJ1-2,CASSFGQGALFNYGYTF,TGTGCCAGCAGCTTCGGACAGGGGGCCCTCTTTAACTATGGCTACACCTTC
-,TRBV28,-,TRBJ2-7,CASSRTPYEQYF,TGTGCCAGCAGTCGAACGCCCTACGAGCAGTACTTC
-,TRBV6-5,-,TRBJ1-1,CASRTTGYRTEAFF,TGTGCCAGCAGGACCACAGGGTATCGCACTGAAGCTTTCTTT
TRBD1,TRBV7-9,few,TRBJ1-4,CASSFQQGAGEKLFF,TGTGCCAGCAGCTTCCAACAGGGGGCAGGTGAAAAACTGTTTTTT
-,TRBV6-5,-,TRBJ1-6,CASSQTRRGSPLHF,TGTGCCAGCAGTCAGACTAGACGTGGCTCACCCCTCCACTTT
TRBD1,TRBV5-1,-,TRBJ2-5,CASSRTGGAAETQYF,TGCGCCAGCAGCAGAACAGGGGGAGCAGCGGAGACCCAGTACTTC
TRBD1,TRBV6-6,-,TRBJ1-5,CASGGTGGNSNQPQHF,TGTGCCAGCGGGGGGACAGGGGGAAATAGCAATCAGCCCCAGCATTTT
-,TRBV9,-,TRBJ2-1,CASSVAYYNEQFF,TGTGCCAGCAGCGTAGCCTACTACAATGAGCAGTTCTTC
TRBD2,TRBV7-2,-,TRBJ2-1,CASSNLAGGIRDEQFF,TGTGCCAGCAGCAATCTAGCGGGAGGCATTAGGGATGAGCAGTTCTTC